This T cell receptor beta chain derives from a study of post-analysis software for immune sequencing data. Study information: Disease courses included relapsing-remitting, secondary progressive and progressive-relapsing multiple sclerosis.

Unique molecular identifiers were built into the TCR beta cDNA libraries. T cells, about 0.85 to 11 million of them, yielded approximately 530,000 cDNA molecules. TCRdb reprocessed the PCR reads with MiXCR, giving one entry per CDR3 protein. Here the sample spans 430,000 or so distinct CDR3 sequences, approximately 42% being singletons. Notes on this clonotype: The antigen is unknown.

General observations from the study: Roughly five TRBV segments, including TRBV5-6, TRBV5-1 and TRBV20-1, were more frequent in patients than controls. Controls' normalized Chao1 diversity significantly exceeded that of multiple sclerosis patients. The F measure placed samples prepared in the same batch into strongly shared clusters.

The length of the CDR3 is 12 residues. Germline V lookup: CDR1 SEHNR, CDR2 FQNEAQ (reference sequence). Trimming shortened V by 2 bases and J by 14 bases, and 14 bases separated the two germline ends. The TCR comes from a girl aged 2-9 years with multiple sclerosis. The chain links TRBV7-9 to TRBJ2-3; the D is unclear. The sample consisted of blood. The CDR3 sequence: CASSLLSSRGYF. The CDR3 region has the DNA TGTGCCAGCAGCTTATTATCCTCTCGCGGGTATTTT.